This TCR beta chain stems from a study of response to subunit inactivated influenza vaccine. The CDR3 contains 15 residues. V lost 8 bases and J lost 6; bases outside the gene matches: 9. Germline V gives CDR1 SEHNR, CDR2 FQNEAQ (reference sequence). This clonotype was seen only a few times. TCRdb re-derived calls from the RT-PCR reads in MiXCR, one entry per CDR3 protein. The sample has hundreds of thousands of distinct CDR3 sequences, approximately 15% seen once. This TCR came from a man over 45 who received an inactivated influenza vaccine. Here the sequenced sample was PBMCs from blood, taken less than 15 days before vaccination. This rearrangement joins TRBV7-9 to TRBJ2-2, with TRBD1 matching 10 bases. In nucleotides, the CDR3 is TGTGCCAGCGGCCCCGGGACAGGGGTTTCCGGGGAGCTGTTTTTT. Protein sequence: CASGPGTGVSGELFF.